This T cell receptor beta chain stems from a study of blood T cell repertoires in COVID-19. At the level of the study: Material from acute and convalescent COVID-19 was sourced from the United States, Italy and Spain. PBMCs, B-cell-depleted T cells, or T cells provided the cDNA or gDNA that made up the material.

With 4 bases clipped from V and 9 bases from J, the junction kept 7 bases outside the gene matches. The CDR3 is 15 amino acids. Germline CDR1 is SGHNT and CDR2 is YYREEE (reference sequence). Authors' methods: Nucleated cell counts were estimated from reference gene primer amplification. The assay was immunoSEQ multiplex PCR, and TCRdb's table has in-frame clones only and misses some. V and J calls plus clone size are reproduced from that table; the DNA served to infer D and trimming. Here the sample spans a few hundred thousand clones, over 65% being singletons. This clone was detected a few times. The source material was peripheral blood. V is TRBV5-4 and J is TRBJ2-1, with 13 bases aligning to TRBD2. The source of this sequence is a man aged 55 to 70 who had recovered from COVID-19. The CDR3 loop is CASSPGLAGDSEQFF. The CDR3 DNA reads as TGTGCCAGCAGCCCCGGACTAGCGGGGGATAGTGAGCAGTTCTTC.